This entry is about one T cell receptor beta chain. Its antigen is still unknown. Data came from immunoSEQ multiplex PCR; TCRdb stores just in-frame clones and leaves some out. Of approximately 79,000 clones detected, 80% to 90% appear once; the ten largest clones hold less than 0.55%. The sample originates from a study of OX40 agonist ivuxolimab in advanced cancers. As for the study in general: From roughly 20 to 90 years was the age range, with a mean of roughly 64 years, and nearly 85% were male. Study-wide points: Researchers report that CD8+ T cells had, on average, more expanded clones than CD4+. Dose levels from 0.1 to 3.0 mg/kg saw CD4+ and CD8+ blood T cells expand clonally by week 6.

Germline CDR1 LNHNV, CDR2 YYDKDF (reference sequence). The CDR3 length is 14 residues. With V trimmed by 3 bases and J by 3 bases, 4 bases remained unmatched. Patients who had autoimmune disease history or got systemic immunosuppression were left out. The source was CD4+ or CD8+ T cells sorted from blood, collected in a trial of the OX40 agonist ivuxolimab. The chain couples TRBV15 to TRBJ2-7; 8 bases agree with TRBD1. The origin of this receptor is an adult with an advanced solid tumor such as melanoma, head and neck, liver or kidney cancer. CDR3 bases: TGTGCCACCAGCAGGGGAGGACAGGGCTACGAGCAGTACTTC. Protein sequence: CATSRGGQGYEQYF.